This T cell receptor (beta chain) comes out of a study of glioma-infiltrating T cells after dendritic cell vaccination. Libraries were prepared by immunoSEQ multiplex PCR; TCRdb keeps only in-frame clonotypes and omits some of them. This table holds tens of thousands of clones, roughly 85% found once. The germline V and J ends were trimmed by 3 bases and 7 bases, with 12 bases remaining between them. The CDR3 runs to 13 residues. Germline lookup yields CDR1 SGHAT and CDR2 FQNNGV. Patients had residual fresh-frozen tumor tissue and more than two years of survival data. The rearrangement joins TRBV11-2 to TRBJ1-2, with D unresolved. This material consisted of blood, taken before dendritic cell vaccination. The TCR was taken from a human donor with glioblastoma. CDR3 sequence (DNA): TGTGCCAGCAGCTTTGGGGAGACGGCTGGCTACACCTTC. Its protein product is CASSFGETAGYTF.